This T cell receptor (beta chain) was identified during a study of early T cells in non-severe SARS-CoV-2 infection. Individual cDNA molecules received unique molecular identifiers. TCRdb called the 5' RACE reads again in MiXCR, with one record for every CDR3 protein. The sample yields approximately 66,000 distinct CDR3 sequences, approximately 13% seen once. This clonotype was recorded a few times. The sequenced sample consisted of whole blood. The source is an adult who was a healthcare worker with PCR-confirmed SARS-CoV-2 infection or an uninfected control (not recorded which).

CDR3 protein: CSVEDRTSVYEQYF. Here the CDR3 DNA reads TGCAGCGTTGAAGACAGGACTAGCGTCTACGAGCAGTACTTC. J is TRBJ2-7 and V is TRBV29-1; 9 nucleotides match TRBD2. V shed 0 bases, J shed 3 bases, and the junction held 3 bases outside the gene matches. This CDR3 region has 14 residues. Per germline, CDR1 SQVTM and CDR2 ANQGSEA.